This TCR beta chain was found in a study of shared T cell receptors in the human thymus. TCRdb keeps only in-frame clones here, not all; method: immunoSEQ multiplex PCR. The sample yields some 700,000 clones, approximately 83% seen once. The germline V gene has CDR1 MDHEN and CDR2 SYDVKM. The CDR3 contains 21 residues. Unmatched junction bases numbered 23, after V lost 1 base and J lost 4 bases. These data also formed part of another study, on human thymus T cells. This second study says: The thymus tissue came from resections taken during corrective heart surgery. In thymic and blood repertoires alike, V and J usage looked biased.

The chain couples TRBV28 to TRBJ1-2; 8 nucleotides match TRBD1. Sequenced input: thymocytes. This TCR came from a girl under three years old with a congenital heart defect. The CDR3 DNA reads as TGTGCCAGCAGTTTATCTCGGACAGGGTCTAAGGGTATAGTCACAGGCTATGGCTACACCTTC. Translating it yields CASSLSRTGSKGIVTGYGYTF.